These 29 T cell receptor beta chains originate from one sample sequenced in a study of T cells in Graves' hyperthyroidism and ophthalmopathy. Amplification of TCR beta CDR3 regions was performed using RNA transcripts as template. Researchers ran a first-round RT-PCR on the TCR CDR3 using the HTBI primer set. TCRdb re-called the multiplex PCR reads with MiXCR, one entry per CDR3 protein. Of 550,000 to 600,000 distinct CDR3 sequences in the sample, 14% were seen once. Source material: blood. The receptors were gathered from a woman under 30 with Graves' ophthalmopathy.

This clonotype was seen many times. The V gene is TRBV19, the J gene TRBJ1-2, with 7 bases lining up with TRBD1. The V gene end was trimmed by 7 bases and the J gene end by 1 base; junction bases not matched to a gene: 9. Germline assignment: CDR1 LNHDA and CDR2 SQIVND (reference sequence). The CDR3 runs 15 residues. CDR3: CASTPDRTNNYGYTF. The CDR3 DNA follows: TGTGCCAGTACCCCGGACAGGACGAATAACTATGGCTACACCTTC.

This clonotype was picked up a small number of times. This rearrangement joins TRBV7-2 to TRBJ1-5; the D is unclear. The CDR3 totals 15 residues. Trimming pared 1 base from V and 3 bases from J, leaving 10 bases between. Germline values: CDR1 SGHTA, CDR2 FQGNSA. This chain's CDR3 is CASSLDEQINQPQHF. In DNA form, the CDR3 reads TGTGCCAGCAGCTTAGATGAACAGATCAATCAGCCCCAGCATTTT. The full variable domain, completed using reference TRBV7-2 and TRBJ1-5, is GAGVSQSPSNKVTEKGKDVELRCDPISGHTALYWYRQSLGQGLEFLIYFQGNSAPDKSGLPSDRFSAERTGGSVSTLTIQRTQQEDSAVYLCASSLDEQINQPQHFGDGTRLSIL.

This clonotype was recorded once. The chain uses TRBV9 and TRBJ2-3, with 9 bases lining up with TRBD2. The CDR3 has 24 amino acids. V lost 0 bases to trimming and J lost 3 bases; unmatched junction nucleotides: 29. Germline V gene lookup returns CDR1 SGDLS and CDR2 YYNGEE. In DNA form, the CDR3 reads TGTGCCAGCAGCGTAGGGCTATGGACCGGGGTAGCGGGAGCCATAGGAGAGGGAACAGATACGCAGTATTTT. Protein sequence: CASSVGLWTGVAGAIGEGTDTQYF.

In its sample, this clonotype was seen many times. The chain has TRBV24-1 and TRBJ2-7; 9 bases align to TRBD1. This CDR3 contains 12 residues. CDR1 and CDR2 (germline): KGHDR, SFDVKD. With V trimmed by 7 bases and J by 6 bases, 3 bases remained unmatched. The CDR3 loop is CATRDRGGEQYF. In nucleotides, the CDR3 is TGTGCCACCAGGGACAGGGGAGGCGAGCAGTACTTC.

In the case of this clonotype: This may stem from a read error, because a much larger clone lies one nucleotide away. V and J are TRBV20-1 and TRBJ2-1; 9 bases are a match to TRBD2. The germline V gene has CDR1 DFQATT and CDR2 SNEGSKA (reference sequence). CDR3 length: 17 residues. CDR3 in amino acids: CSSRIQPSGAKYNEQFF. The CDR3 DNA follows: TGCAGTTCTAGAATTCAGCCTAGCGGGGCGAAATACAATGAGCAGTTCTTC.

This clonotype was observed many times. The V and J genes are TRBV29-1 and TRBJ1-1; TRBD1 is a possible D gene (6 bases). Germline V CDR1 and CDR2: SQVTM, ANQGSEA. With 3 bases removed from V and 6 bases from J, the gap between germline ends came to 11 bases. The CDR3 runs to 12 residues. The CDR3 nucleotides read TGCAGCGTTGAGGGCAGGGGCTCTGAAGCTTTCTTT. Protein product: CSVEGRGSEAFF.

This clonotype was seen at least ten times. The chain couples TRBV20-1 to TRBJ1-5; the D gene is possibly TRBD1 (6 bases). Germline V gene lookup returns CDR1 DFQATT and CDR2 SNEGSKA (reference sequence). There are 14 residues in the CDR3. With 7 bases removed from V and 2 bases from J, the gap between germline ends came to 15 bases. In nucleotides, the CDR3 is TGCAGTGGGAGGGGGGGGCAGGGCAATCAGCCCCAGCATTTT. Translated: CSGRGGQGNQPQHF.

Regarding this clonotype: Because the CDR3's place on the DNA is in doubt, the DNA is left out and the CDR3 is given as listed by TCRdb. The CDR3 loop is CASSFYICSAARGGYNEQFF. The V call is TRBV5-1, the J call TRBJ2-1; the DNA was not compared with TRBD2, the D call given in the table. From its first to its last residue, the CDR3 has 20 amino acids. Germline CDR1 is SGHRS and CDR2 is YFSETQ.

This clonotype came up many times. The chain has TRBV28 and TRBJ2-7; 8 bases match TRBD2. V lost 2 bases and J lost 7; bases outside the gene matches: 16. The CDR3 contains 17 residues. The germline V gene has CDR1 MDHEN and CDR2 SYDVKM. CDR3 sequence reads: CASSLNLAGPHNLEQYF. As DNA, the CDR3 is TGTGCCAGCAGTTTAAACTTAGCGGGACCCCACAATTTGGAGCAGTACTTC.

This clonotype was seen repeatedly, ten times or more. V usage is TRBV29-1 and J usage is TRBJ1-1, with D hard to call. The CDR3 is 12 residues long. V gave up 7 bases and J gave up 0 bases, with 9 bases separating them. The germline V gene encodes CDR1 SQVTM and CDR2 ANQGSEA. The CDR3: CSAGRLNTEAFF. The CDR3 DNA is TGCAGCGCCGGACGGCTGAACACTGAAGCTTTCTTT. Using reference TRBV29-1 and TRBJ1-1 for the parts outside the CDR3, the full variable domain is SAVISQKPSRDICQRGTSLTIQCQVDSQVTMMFWYRQQPGQSLTLIATANQGSEATYESGFVIDKFPISRPNLTFSTLTVSNMSPEDSSIYLCSAGRLNTEAFFGQGTRLTVV.

This clonotype was seen ten or more times. The chain carries TRBV12-3 or TRBV12-4 and TRBJ1-1; 9 nucleotides agree with TRBD1. The CDR3 is made up of 12 amino acids. The ends lost 6 bases at V and 4 bases at J; junction bases unmatched: 0. In DNA form, the CDR3 reads TGTGCCAGCAGACAGGGGGCCACTGAAGCTTTCTTT. Protein product: CASRQGATEAFF.

In the case of this clonotype: A read error may be the cause here, since a much bigger clone is one base away. This chain joins TRBV7-9 and TRBJ2-1, with TRBD2 matching over 7 bases. V was clipped by 8 bases and J by 10 bases; unmatched bases: 8. The CDR3 is made up of 12 amino acids. From germline, CDR1 is SEHNR and CDR2 FQNEAQ (reference sequence). CDR3 DNA sequence: TGTGCCAGCTCGAGAAGCGGGGTCGAGCAGTTCTTC. It translates to CASSRSGVEQFF.

This clonotype came up a few times. The V gene is TRBV20-1, the J gene TRBJ2-6; D not resolved. CDR3 length: 14 amino acids. V was pared by 5 bases and J by 0 bases, with 8 bases between. CDR1 is DFQATT and CDR2 is SNEGSKA in the germline V gene (reference sequence). The CDR3 region has the DNA TGCAGTGCTTCCTCCCACTCTGGGGCCAACGTCCTGACTTTC. This translates into CSASSHSGANVLTF.

This clonotype appeared many times. The J gene is TRBJ2-3, the V gene TRBV29-1, with TRBD1 matching 7 bases. CDR1 SQVTM and CDR2 ANQGSEA come from the germline V gene. The CDR3 contains 14 residues. J gave up 0 bases and V 4 bases, and 4 bases lay outside the gene matches. In DNA form, the CDR3 reads TGCAGCGTTGCGACAGGGTCTAGCACAGATACGCAGTATTTT. Translating gives CSVATGSSTDTQYF.

This clonotype was seen a handful of times. The genes are TRBV6-2 or TRBV6-3 and TRBJ2-4, with D hard to call. The CDR3 runs 13 residues. Germline V lookup: CDR1 MNHEY, CDR2 SVGEGT. V was trimmed by 0 bases and J by 5 bases, leaving 5 bases between them. This CDR3 reads CASSYSSQNIQYF. The CDR3 DNA reads as TGTGCCAGCAGTTACTCGTCCCAAAACATTCAGTACTTC.

The chain joins TRBV18 to TRBJ2-3; D uncertain. This CDR3 is built from 13 residues. Germline CDR1 is KGHSH and CDR2 is LQKENI. V was clipped by 0 bases and J by 2 bases, with 3 bases between them. The CDR3 DNA is TGTGCCAGCTCACCACCTGCCACAGATACGCAGTATTTT. Amino acid sequence: CASSPPATDTQYF. Combining the CDR3 with reference TRBV18 and TRBJ2-3 gives the whole variable domain NAGVMQNPRHLVRRRGQEARLRCSPMKGHSHVYWYRQLPEEGLKFMVYLQKENIIDESGMPKERFSAEFPKEGPSILRIQQVVRGDSAAYFCASSPPATDTQYFGPGTRLTVL.

This clonotype was seen a few times. In DNA, the CDR3 is TGTGCCAGCAGCCAAGCCCCGCGGTCGCGGGAGGATCCCCACGGGGAGCTGTTTTTT. Protein sequence: CASSQAPRSREDPHGELFF. The J gene is TRBJ2-2, the V gene TRBV3-1, with TRBD2 identical over 8 bases. The germline CDR1 and CDR2 sequences are LGHDT and YNNKEL (reference sequence). The CDR3 runs 19 residues. V lost 1 base to trimming and J lost 7 bases; unmatched junction nucleotides: 17.

Only a few counts were recorded for this clonotype. The CDR3 is CSGRGQLPWVFF. In DNA, the CDR3 is TGCAGCGGGAGGGGACAGTTACCGTGGGTGTTCTTC. The chain couples TRBV29-1 to TRBJ2-1, with D possibly TRBD1 on 7 matching bases. CDR1 and CDR2 from the germline V gene are SQVTM and ANQGSEA. V lost 7 bases and J lost 15, with 22 bases in between. The CDR3 sequence is 12 residues long.

This clonotype was picked up many times. The rearrangement links TRBV6-1 to TRBJ2-3; 12 positions agree with TRBD2. V lost 5 bases to trimming and J lost 1 base; unmatched junction nucleotides: 4. The CDR3 runs 16 residues. CDR1 is MNHNS and CDR2 is SASEGT in the germline V gene. In DNA form, the CDR3 reads TGTGCCAGCAGTCGCCCTAGCGGGAGGGGCACAGATACGCAGTATTTT. Its translation is CASSRPSGRGTDTQYF.

This clonotype was counted at least ten times. The chain links TRBV28 to TRBJ1-5, with a tentative D call TRBD1 (6 bases). Germline V CDR1 and CDR2: MDHEN, SYDVKM. The V gene lost 4 bases and the J gene lost 3 bases, with 13 bases spanning the gap. There are 15 residues in the CDR3. The CDR3 DNA follows: TGTGCCAGCAGTTCTTGGGGGGCCCTCAATCAGCCCCAGCATTTT. Protein product: CASSSWGALNQPQHF.

CDR3 in DNA: TGTGCCAGTAGCGACAACCCCGGGACTAGGGACAATGAGCAGTTCTTC. Amino acids: CASSDNPGTRDNEQFF. The chain employs TRBV19 and TRBJ2-1, with TRBD2 identical over 8 bases. The CDR3 is 16 amino acids. Losses at the gene ends were 6 bases for V and 5 bases for J; bases not matched to a gene: 12. Germline CDR1 is LNHDA and CDR2 is SQIVND (reference sequence).

This clonotype was picked up many times. The gene calls are TRBV28 and TRBJ1-5; D gene ambiguous. CDR1 and CDR2 from the germline V gene are MDHEN and SYDVKM. The CDR3 consists of 14 residues. The V end was cut by 2 bases, the J end by 4 bases, with 9 bases between. CDR3 protein: CASSLLALNQPQHF. The CDR3 DNA reads TGTGCCAGCAGTTTACTAGCCTTAAATCAGCCCCAGCATTTT.

CDR3 region: CATSADRGNGDTQYF. CDR3 DNA sequence: TGTGCCACCAGCGCTGACAGGGGTAACGGGGATACGCAGTATTTT. The V and J genes are TRBV24-1 and TRBJ2-3, with 8 bases that match TRBD1. The CDR3 length is 15 residues. CDR1 is KGHDR and CDR2 is SFDVKD in the germline V gene. V was clipped by 7 bases and J by 6 bases; unmatched bases: 11.

This clonotype was recorded many times. The genes are TRBV6-2 or TRBV6-3 and TRBJ2-5, with D tentatively TRBD1 or TRBD2 (5 bases each). V was trimmed by 7 bases and J by 6 bases, leaving 18 bases between them. Germline values: CDR1 MNHEY, CDR2 SVGEGT. This CDR3 spans 14 amino acids. The CDR3 sequence is CASTPLRGIKTQYF. CDR3 bases: TGTGCCAGCACTCCCCTGAGGGGTATAAAGACCCAGTACTTC.

Many counts were recorded for this clonotype. The V and J genes are TRBV6-1 and TRBJ1-1, with 9 bases lining up with TRBD1. Per the germline V gene, CDR1 is MNHNS and CDR2 is SASEGT. V shed 6 bases, J shed 0 bases, and the junction held 8 bases outside the gene matches. The CDR3 has 16 residues. As DNA, the CDR3 is TGTGCCAGCAGATCCGGGACAGGGATAATGAACACTGAAGCTTTCTTT. This gives the protein CASRSGTGIMNTEAFF.

In its sample, this clonotype was seen many times. The chain combines TRBV15 with TRBJ1-1; 7 bases match TRBD1. J lost 2 bases, V lost 5 bases, and 5 bases had no gene match. The V gene's germline CDR1 is LNHNV and CDR2 YYDKDF (reference sequence). The CDR3 totals 14 residues. The CDR3 DNA follows: TGTGCCACCAGCCGGGACAGTGGCAACACTGAAGCTTTCTTT. Translation gives CATSRDSGNTEAFF.

The gene calls are TRBV6-1 and TRBJ2-1, with 13 bases lining up with TRBD2. V shed 6 bases and J 9 bases; nucleotides not matched to a gene: 5. CDR1 is MNHNS and CDR2 is SASEGT in the germline V gene. This CDR3 comprises 14 residues. As DNA, the CDR3 is TGTGCCAGCAGGCGGACTAGCGGGAGCGGTGAGCAGTTCTTC. Translating it yields CASRRTSGSGEQFF.

This clonotype was seen many times. The chain carries TRBV12-3 or TRBV12-4 and TRBJ2-1, with 7 bases matching TRBD2. With 3 bases clipped from V and 1 base from J, the junction kept 6 bases outside the gene matches. This CDR3 is built from 16 residues. In DNA form, the CDR3 reads TGTGCCAGCAGTTTGGGTGGAGCGGGGTCCTACAATGAGCAGTTCTTC. Protein sequence: CASSLGGAGSYNEQFF.

This clonotype was recorded only once. The germline gene is not matched at one end of the junction; a read error may be the cause. This sequence joins TRBV28 and TRBJ2-2; D unresolved. The CDR3 contains 14 residues. CDR1 is MDHEN and CDR2 is SYDVKM in the germline V gene. The CDR3 protein is CTSSLGESPRLLFF. The CDR3 bases are TGTACCAGCAGTTTAGGTGAATCTCCTCGATTGCTGTTTTTT.